Following are 17 T cell receptor beta chains from one sample sequenced in a study of cytomegalovirus exposure and HLA in healthy donors. A multiplex PCR was run with 60 Vbeta primers and 13 Jbeta primers. TCRdb's copy holds only in-frame clones and misses some; the assay was immunoSEQ multiplex PCR. The sample includes fewer than 200,000 clones, nearly 80% of them seen just once. Sequencing was performed on PBMCs. These TCRs come from a man aged 18 to 30 in good health and CMV-seropositive.

This clone was seen just once. This chain links TRBV2 with TRBJ2-2, with 8 bases fitting TRBD1. Germline V CDR1 and CDR2: SNHLY, FYNNEI. CDR3 length equals 14 residues. The junction had 6 bases not matched to a gene; V was cut back by 7 bases and J by 5 bases. The DNA for the CDR3 is TGTGCCAGCACCCAGGGGGCGAGGACCGGGGAGCTGTTTTTT. Encoded protein: CASTQGARTGELFF. The variable domain in full, completed from reference TRBV2 and TRBJ2-2, reads EPEVTQTPSHQVTQMGQEVILRCVPISNHLYFYWYRQILGQKVEFLVSFYNNEISEKSEIFDDQFSVERPDGSNFTLKIRSTKLEDSAMYFCASTQGARTGELFFGEGSRLTVL.

The chain links TRBV6-1 to TRBJ2-4; D not resolved. This CDR3 contains 14 residues. Trimming removed 7 bases at V and 5 bases at J, with 15 bases between. Looked up from germline, CDR1 is MNHNS and CDR2 is SASEGT. CDR3: CASTKTQLQNIQYF. The CDR3 DNA is TGTGCCAGCACAAAGACACAACTCCAAAACATTCAGTACTTC.

The chain joins TRBV6-1 to TRBJ1-5; no clear D gene. The CDR3 length is 15 residues. V lost 2 bases and J lost 4, with 12 bases in between. The germline CDR1 and CDR2 sequences are MNHNS and SASEGT. The CDR3: CASSELFIGNQPQHF. The CDR3 DNA reads TGTGCCAGCAGTGAATTGTTTATCGGGAATCAGCCCCAGCATTTT.

V usage is TRBV11-1 and J usage is TRBJ2-5, with D maybe TRBD1 (6 bases). Germline-derived CDR1 and CDR2 are SGHAT and FQDESV (reference sequence). Trimming took 8 bases from V and 3 from J, leaving 16 bases between them. The CDR3 loop spans 14 amino acids. CDR3 residues: CASGWAGVEETQYF. CDR3 sequence (DNA): TGTGCCAGCGGTTGGGCAGGGGTGGAAGAGACCCAGTACTTC.

The V gene is TRBV19, the J gene TRBJ2-5; tentatively, D is TRBD1 (5 bases). The CDR3 extends over 16 amino acids. Germline values: CDR1 LNHDA, CDR2 SQIVND (reference sequence). V gave up 0 bases and J gave up 2 bases, with 13 bases separating them. The CDR3 reads CASSIDLAGLQETQYF. CDR3 coding DNA: TGTGCCAGTAGTATAGATTTGGCAGGGCTACAAGAGACCCAGTACTTC.

V gene TRBV6-5 combines with J gene TRBJ2-3; the D gene is possibly TRBD2 (6 bases). Germline CDR1 is MNHEY and CDR2 is SVGAGI. V lost 1 base and J 5 bases, leaving 7 bases between the germline ends. The CDR3 covers 13 residues. CDR3: CASSYYSGDTQYF. The CDR3 DNA reads as TGTGCCAGCAGTTACTATAGCGGAGATACGCAGTATTTT.

The chain couples TRBV10-1 to TRBJ1-5, with 9 bases matching TRBD1. CDR1 and CDR2 from the germline V gene are WNHNN and SYGVQD (reference sequence). Trimming took 7 bases from V and 7 from J; bases not matched to a gene: 11. This CDR3 spans 15 amino acids. CDR3 residues: CASKVGTGRAQPQHF. The CDR3 coding sequence is TGCGCCAGCAAAGTTGGGACAGGGCGAGCCCAGCCCCAGCATTTT.

This chain links TRBV10-3 with TRBJ2-6; TRBD1 matches 7 bases. The CDR3 is 18 residues long. With 3 bases clipped from V and 0 bases from J, the junction kept 8 bases outside the gene matches. CDR1 is ENHRY and CDR2 is SYGVKD in the germline V gene. In DNA, the CDR3 is TGTGCCATCAGTGACGACAGGGAAATACTCTCTGGGGCCAACGTCCTGACTTTC. This encodes CAISDDREILSGANVLTF.

On this clone: Germline and junction disagree at one end, which may indicate a read error. The rearrangement joins TRBV2 to TRBJ2-4; 10 nucleotides agree with TRBD1. CDR1 and CDR2 (germline): SNHLY, FYNNEI. This CDR3 region has 15 residues. The CDR3 bases are TGTGCCAGCAGTGTAGAGGGACAGGGGCGGAACAGTCAGTACTTC. Translation: CASSVEGQGRNSQYF.

In its sample, this clone was seen a few times. The chain is built from TRBV4-1 and TRBJ2-3; D might be TRBD1 (6 bases). Germline assignment: CDR1 MGHRA and CDR2 YSYEKL. This CDR3 is 14 amino acids long. Trimming stripped 8 bases from V and 4 bases from J, with 16 bases between. CDR3 nucleotide sequence: TGCGCCAGCGCACTGGGGAAGGGGGCAGATACGCAGTATTTT. This gives the protein CASALGKGADTQYF.

This chain connects TRBV29-1 to TRBJ2-5; the D gene is possibly TRBD1 (5 bases). Per the germline V gene, CDR1 is SQVTM and CDR2 is ANQGSEA. Trimming removed 7 bases from V and 1 base from J, with 10 bases in between. The CDR3 is made up of 12 amino acids. The CDR3 loop reads CSGRQSQETQYF. CDR3 in DNA: TGCAGCGGGAGACAGAGCCAAGAGACCCAGTACTTC.

The genes are TRBV5-4 and TRBJ2-7, with D possibly TRBD1 on 6 matching bases. The CDR3 is 14 amino acids. V shed 4 bases and J shed 2 bases, with 13 bases lying between them. Germline assignment: CDR1 SGHNT and CDR2 YYREEE (reference sequence). The CDR3 protein is CASSDRDITYEQYF. In nucleotides, the CDR3 is TGTGCCAGCAGCGACCGGGACATTACCTACGAGCAGTACTTC.

There are a few counts of this clone. The chain links TRBV5-5 to TRBJ2-7; 11 positions match TRBD2. The V gene end was trimmed by 0 bases and the J gene end by 4 bases; junction bases not matched to a gene: 6. Germline values: CDR1 SGHKS, CDR2 YYEKEE (reference sequence). CDR3 length equals 16 residues. This CDR3 is CASSLADTSGSYEQYF. For the CDR3, the DNA is TGTGCCAGCAGCTTGGCTGACACTAGCGGGAGTTACGAGCAGTACTTC. Supplemented by reference TRBV5-5 and TRBJ2-7, the full variable domain reads DAGVTQSPTHLIKTRGQQVTLRCSPISGHKSVSWYQQVLGQGPQFIFQYYEKEERGRGNFPDRFSARQFPNYSSELNVNALLLGDSALYLCASSLADTSGSYEQYFGPGTRLTVT.

This chain's CDR3 is CASSLPDSYNEQFF. In DNA, the CDR3 is TGTGCCAGCAGTTTACCCGACAGTTACAATGAGCAGTTCTTC. The rearrangement joins TRBV27 to TRBJ2-1; D might be TRBD1 (5 bases). Looked up from germline, CDR1 is MNHEY and CDR2 is SMNVEV (reference sequence). The CDR3 has 14 residues. Trimming took off 2 bases at V and 4 bases at J, with 9 bases between the two ends.

The rearrangement joins TRBV13 to TRBJ2-3, with 7 positions matching TRBD1. With V trimmed by 3 bases and J by 0 bases, 0 bases remained unmatched. The CDR3 is 14 amino acids. The germline V gene has CDR1 PRHDT and CDR2 FYEKMQ (reference sequence). The chain's CDR3 is CASSFRGSTDTQYF. CDR3 nucleotides: TGTGCCAGCAGCTTCAGGGGGAGCACAGATACGCAGTATTTT.

In regard to this clone: Additional DNA sequences in this sample encode the identical CDR3. The gene calls are TRBV5-1 and TRBJ2-7; 11 nucleotides match TRBD2. The CDR3 loop spans 15 amino acids. From germline, CDR1 is SGHRS and CDR2 YFSETQ. The ends lost 0 bases at V and 5 bases at J; junction bases unmatched: 4. The CDR3 loop reads CASSLGLAGGNEQYF. The DNA of the CDR3 is TGCGCCAGCAGCTTGGGGCTAGCGGGAGGCAACGAGCAGTACTTC.

A single count supports this clone. The rearrangement uses TRBV4-3 and TRBJ1-2; D is possibly TRBD1 (5 bases). CDR3 length: 15 residues. Trimming removed 0 bases from V and 6 bases from J, with 14 bases in between. In germline, CDR1 is LGHNA, CDR2 YSLEER. This chain's CDR3 is CASSQEFSRVDGYTF. Written as DNA, the CDR3 is TGCGCCAGCAGCCAAGAGTTCTCCAGGGTGGATGGCTACACCTTC.